This T cell receptor (beta chain) was identified in a study of T cell responses to AZD1222 COVID-19 vaccine. Whole-study context: Second doses were pooled across both intervals (about 4 or about 12 weeks). Whole-study results and caveats: Nearly half of spike-specific TCRs reportedly go after variant regions that carry no mutations. Two AZD1222 administrations were followed by greater Spike-specific TCR breadth and depth. The donor cohort was predominantly white British with a female majority, and clonal diversity may have been underestimated.

The germline V and J ends were trimmed by 4 bases and 2 bases, with 10 bases remaining between them. The CDR3 consists of 14 residues. Germline lookup yields CDR1 SGHDN and CDR2 FVKESK. As for this clone: Its antigen is still unknown.

Sequencing was performed with immunoSEQ multiplex PCR; in TCRdb, only in-frame clones are kept and a portion is missing. The sample lists approximately 120,000 clones; around 87% were seen once. The TCR was taken from an adult in good health. The rearrangement joins TRBV14 to TRBJ2-3; TRBD2 might be the D (5 bases). The sequencing used peripheral blood, collected on day 0 of AZD1222 vaccination. CDR3 nucleotide sequence: TGTGCCAGCAGCCGTCTAGCCTTCACAGATACGCAGTATTTT. Translating gives CASSRLAFTDTQYF.